What follows are 10 T cell receptor beta chains derived from one specimen sequenced in a study of human T cells and chemical hapten exposure. MiXCR, applied by TCRdb to the RACE reads, yields one record per CDR3 protein. This table has 99,000 or so distinct CDR3 sequences, approximately 36% appearing once. Time point meaning: patch test 3, about 24 weeks after DPC sensitization. Treatment in this sample: therapeutic diphenylcyclopropenone sensitization with weekly scalp DPC. Specimen: whole blood, collected in connection with sensitization to the hapten diphenylcyclopropenone (DPC). These receptors originate from a man aged 35-49 years with alopecia areata. Some clones in this sample may be carry-over from other donors' samples.

The rearrangement links TRBV28 to TRBJ2-5; 11 bases line up with TRBD1. The V segment lost 2 bases and the J segment 5 bases; nucleotides outside the gene matches: 4. The CDR3 runs to 15 residues. Germline loops: CDR1 MDHEN, CDR2 SYDVKM. The chain's CDR3 is CASSLGDRGMETQYF. CDR3 DNA: TGTGCCAGCAGTTTAGGGGACAGGGGGATGGAGACCCAGTACTTC. Full variable domain (remainder filled in from reference TRBV28 and TRBJ2-5): DVKVTQSSRYLVKRTGEKVFLECVQDMDHENMFWYRQDPGLGLRLIYFSYDVKMKEKGDIPEGYSVSREKKERFSLILESASTNQTSMYLCASSLGDRGMETQYFGPGTRLLVL.

This clonotype was detected only a few times. The CDR3 nucleotides are TGTGCCAGCAGGCCGGGACAGGGGCCTCTGAACACTGAAGCTTTCTTT. This gives the protein CASRPGQGPLNTEAFF. The chain uses TRBV6-1 and TRBJ1-1, with 10 bases fitting TRBD1. With 6 bases clipped from V and 0 bases from J, the junction kept 7 bases outside the gene matches. Germline V lookup: CDR1 MNHNS, CDR2 SASEGT. CDR3 size: 16 residues.

V is TRBV29-1 and J is TRBJ2-7, with TRBD2 identical over 9 bases. This CDR3 has 18 amino acids. Unmatched junction bases numbered 22, after V lost 7 bases and J lost 3 bases. CDR1 and CDR2 (germline): SQVTM, ANQGSEA. CDR3 sequence: CSGGGPKLIAGAVYEQYF. The CDR3 DNA follows: TGCAGCGGAGGTGGGCCCAAACTCATAGCGGGAGCTGTCTACGAGCAGTACTTC.

This chain uses TRBV6-5 with TRBJ2-3; 13 positions agree with TRBD2. The CDR3 is 15 amino acids. The germline CDR1 and CDR2 sequences are MNHEY and SVGAGI. Unmatched junction bases numbered 8, after V lost 5 bases and J lost 9 bases. The CDR3 region is CASSDRLAGGLTQYF. In DNA form, the CDR3 reads TGTGCCAGCAGTGACCGACTAGCGGGAGGTTTGACGCAGTATTTT.

The chain joins TRBV3-1 to TRBJ2-3, with TRBD1 matching 9 bases. The CDR3 contains 15 residues. CDR1 is LGHDT, CDR2 YNNKEL, per germline (reference sequence). Losses at the gene ends were 2 bases for V and 6 bases for J; bases not matched to a gene: 6. The CDR3: CASSQTGTGPDTQYF. The CDR3 coding sequence is TGTGCCAGCAGCCAAACCGGGACAGGGCCGGATACGCAGTATTTT.

The chain combines TRBV6-5 with TRBJ2-1, with TRBD2 as a possible D gene (5 bases). There are 14 residues in the CDR3. Looked up from germline, CDR1 is MNHEY and CDR2 is SVGAGI. Trimming took off 5 bases at V and 9 bases at J, with 17 bases between the two ends. The CDR3 is CASSETRSGFEQFF. The CDR3 DNA reads TGTGCCAGCAGTGAAACTAGGTCGGGGTTTGAGCAGTTCTTC.

The V and J genes are TRBV4-1 and TRBJ1-1; perhaps TRBD1 as D (5 bases). Trimming pared 1 base from V and 4 bases from J, leaving 19 bases between. This CDR3 spans 17 amino acids. Germline V gene data show CDR1 as MGHRA and CDR2 as YSYEKL. In DNA form, the CDR3 reads TGCGCCAGCAGCCAAGTGATATCGGCAGGGTGGGGCACTGAAGCTTTCTTT. Translation gives CASSQVISAGWGTEAFF.

V and J are TRBV29-1 and TRBJ2-1; 7 bases match TRBD1. The V gene end was trimmed by 1 base and the J gene end by 10 bases; junction bases not matched to a gene: 10. The CDR3 has 14 residues. Germline CDR1 is SQVTM and CDR2 is ANQGSEA. The CDR3 loop is CSVEVVQGVGEQFF. CDR3 DNA: TGCAGCGTTGAAGTGGTGCAGGGGGTAGGGGAGCAGTTCTTC.

The chain recombines TRBV20-1 with TRBJ2-2; either TRBD1 or TRBD2 may supply D (5 bases each). Germline V lookup: CDR1 DFQATT, CDR2 SNEGSKA (reference sequence). V was cut by 0 bases and J by 0 bases, with 11 bases left in between. This CDR3 has 16 amino acids. The CDR3 sequence: CSARDPRGANTGELFF. The DNA of the CDR3 is TGCAGTGCTAGAGATCCGAGGGGAGCGAACACCGGGGAGCTGTTTTTT.

This clonotype was observed a few times. CDR3 nucleotide sequence: TGTGCCAGCAGTCTCATAGAGACCCAGTACTTC. Translating gives CASSLIETQYF. The chain couples TRBV12-3 or TRBV12-4 to TRBJ2-5, with no clear D. Trimming took 5 bases from V and 4 from J, leaving 5 bases between them. The CDR3 has 11 amino acids.